A single sample gave rise to the 31 T cell receptor beta chains below, sequenced in a study of blood T cell repertoires in COVID-19 (dated by TCRdb to between 2020 and 2021). Receptor amplification or capture employed the immunoSEQ multiplex PCR assay. The source is immuneACCESS, and TCRdb retained only in-frame sequences with V and J called. Part of the clones is not carried over; for the studies checked, unresolved V genes explain less than half of this, and the remainder is unexplained. Here the sample has 190,000 or so clones; 94% occur a single time. Clones ranked in the top ten supply 0.6% to 0.8% of the sample. The source material was peripheral blood. The origin of the receptors is a man aged 25-45 years with COVID-19, enrolled during active disease.

The J gene is TRBJ1-2, the V gene TRBV3-1 (or the pseudogene TRBV3-2); D not certain. The germline gives CDR1 LGHDT, CDR2 YNNKEL (reference sequence). The CDR3 covers 11 residues. The V end was cut by 2 bases, the J end by 8 bases, with 6 bases between. As DNA, the CDR3 is TGTGCCAGCAGCCAACAGGAAGGCTACACCTTC. Residues: CASSQQEGYTF.

DNA for the CDR3: TGTGCCACCAGTGGACAGCTCACCGGGGAGCTGTTTTTT. Amino acids: CATSGQLTGELFF. This chain links TRBV24-1 with TRBJ2-2; D perhaps matches TRBD1 (5 bases). Germline CDR1 reads KGHDR; CDR2 reads SFDVKD. CDR3 length equals 13 residues. Trimming pared 5 bases from V and 4 bases from J, leaving 7 bases between.

V gene TRBV16 combines with J gene TRBJ1-5; unclear D gene. The CDR3 runs 15 residues. Germline assignment: CDR1 KGHSY and CDR2 FQNENV. The ends were cut back, 2 bases at V and 7 bases at J, with 15 bases in the middle. The CDR3 nucleotides read TGTGCCAGCAGCCAAGCTCTTTCGCGAGGACAGCCCCAGCATTTT. Amino acid sequence: CASSQALSRGQPQHF.

This CDR3 reads CASSVSSRGQGSSPLHF. The CDR3 nucleotides read TGTGCCAGCAGCGTGAGTTCGAGGGGACAGGGAAGTTCACCCCTCCACTTT. The chain has TRBV9 and TRBJ1-6; 9 nucleotides match TRBD1. CDR3 length equals 17 residues. The germline V gene encodes CDR1 SGDLS and CDR2 YYNGEE. The trim removed 2 bases at V and 9 bases at J, leaving 12 bases unmatched. Full variable domain (outside the CDR3, taken from reference TRBV9 and TRBJ1-6): DSGVTQTPKHLITATGQRVTLRCSPRSGDLSVYWYQQSLDQGLQFLIQYYNGEERAKGNILERFSAQQFPDLHSELNLSSLELGDSALYFCASSVSSRGQGSSPLHFGNGTRLTVT.

The chain recombines TRBV6-1 with TRBJ2-7, with 12 bases matching TRBD1. Germline V lookup: CDR1 MNHNS, CDR2 SASEGT. Trimming took 4 bases from V and 4 from J; bases not matched to a gene: 8. CDR3 size: 16 residues. The CDR3 sequence is CASSVPGTGGTYEQYF. The CDR3 DNA sequence: TGTGCCAGCAGTGTTCCCGGGACAGGGGGCACATACGAGCAGTACTTC.

The chain carries TRBV21-1 and TRBJ1-1; the table's D call TRBD1 went unverified against the DNA. TRBV21-1 is a pseudogene locus. The CDR3 runs 19 residues. The CDR3 DNA sequence: TGTGCCAGCAGCAAAGTCGTCATTTCGGTGGCAGGGGGGTATACTGAAGCTTTCTTT. This gives the protein CASSKVVISVAGGYTEAFF.

The chain employs TRBV5-1 and TRBJ2-3; tentatively, D is TRBD1 (5 bases). V lost 5 bases and J lost 4, with 11 bases in between. Per the germline V gene, CDR1 is SGHRS and CDR2 is YFSETQ. The CDR3 consists of 13 residues. Written as DNA, the CDR3 is TGCGCCAGCAGTCGACAGCGCGCAGATACGCAGTATTTT. It specifies CASSRQRADTQYF.

In DNA, the CDR3 is TGTGCCAGCAGGGGGACAGTGGGCGAAGATGAAAAACTGTTTTTT. The encoded protein is CASRGTVGEDEKLFF. The V and J genes are TRBV2 and TRBJ1-4, with TRBD1 matching over 7 bases. CDR1 is SNHLY and CDR2 is FYNNEI in the germline V gene. The CDR3 totals 15 residues. J was trimmed by 6 bases and V by 6 bases; bases with no gene match: 10.

This clone was counted once. This chain uses TRBV11-3 with TRBJ2-4, with TRBD2 matching over 11 bases. CDR1 is SGHNT, CDR2 YENEEA, per germline. CDR3 size: 15 residues. V was pared by 4 bases and J by 5 bases, with 4 bases of the junction left unmatched. The CDR3 spells CASSSLAGGQNIQYF. CDR3 nucleotides: TGTGCCAGCAGCTCCCTAGCGGGGGGCCAAAACATTCAGTACTTC.

The rearrangement uses TRBV19 and TRBJ1-2; 8 nucleotides line up with TRBD1. Trimming at V came to 6 bases and at J to 6 bases, leaving 12 bases not matched to a gene. In germline, CDR1 is LNHDA, CDR2 SQIVND (reference sequence). This CDR3 region has 15 residues. CDR3 protein: CASSPGGRGRNGYTF. In DNA, the CDR3 is TGTGCCAGTAGCCCTGGGGGCAGGGGGCGGAATGGCTACACCTTC.

The V and J genes are TRBV3-1 (or the pseudogene TRBV3-2) and TRBJ2-3; 8 bases align to TRBD2. Trimming at V came to 0 bases and at J to 2 bases, leaving 4 bases not matched to a gene. The V gene's germline CDR1 is LGHDT and CDR2 YNNKEL (reference sequence). The CDR3 length is 16 residues. The CDR3 nucleotides are TGTGCCAGCAGCCAAGATGGCGGGGGGTTCACAGATACGCAGTATTTT. Residues: CASSQDGGGFTDTQYF.

This chain links TRBV5-5 with TRBJ2-7, with a weak D call TRBD1 (5 bases). The CDR3 sequence is 17 residues long. Trimming stripped 3 bases from V and 1 base from J, with 20 bases between. Germline values: CDR1 SGHKS, CDR2 YYEKEE (reference sequence). DNA of the CDR3: TGTGCCAGCAGCTACCTTGTGGGGCCGAGTCAATCCTACGAGCAGTACTTC. Encoded protein: CASSYLVGPSQSYEQYF.

The V and J genes are TRBV20-1 and TRBJ1-2; the D gene is possibly TRBD1 (5 bases). Germline values: CDR1 DFQATT, CDR2 SNEGSKA (reference sequence). This CDR3 has 13 residues. V lost 3 bases and J lost 2, with 10 bases in between. Here the CDR3 DNA reads TGCAGTGCTAGTCGGGGGGGGAACTATGGCTACACCTTC. Translating gives CSASRGGNYGYTF.

The rearrangement uses TRBV5-6 and TRBJ1-4; 9 bases are shared with TRBD1. The CDR3 has 14 amino acids. Germline CDR1 SGHDT, CDR2 YYEEEE. V was clipped by 4 bases and J by 10 bases; unmatched bases: 8. The CDR3 here is CASSQGQGVGKLFF. The DNA for the CDR3 is TGTGCCAGCAGCCAGGGACAGGGAGTTGGAAAACTGTTTTTT.

The chain links TRBV5-1 to TRBJ2-7; D possibly corresponds to TRBD1 (6 bases). Germline V gives CDR1 SGHRS, CDR2 YFSETQ. The length of the CDR3 is 15 residues. V lost 0 bases to trimming and J lost 3 bases, with 13 bases between them. CDR3: CASSLARGQIYEQYF. The CDR3 coding sequence is TGCGCCAGCAGCTTGGCCAGGGGCCAAATCTACGAGCAGTACTTC.

V gene TRBV11-2 combines with J gene TRBJ1-2; D is unresolved. The CDR3 has 13 residues. Trimming removed 5 bases from V and 8 bases from J, with 15 bases in between. Germline CDR1 and CDR2: SGHAT and FQNNGV. CDR3 sequence: CASSPGRERGYTF. The CDR3 DNA is TGTGCCAGCAGCCCGGGGAGGGAACGCGGCTACACCTTC.

The chain recombines TRBV18 with TRBJ2-2, with TRBD2 matching 7 bases. Trimming cost V 5 bases and J 6 bases; bases outside gene matches: 9. CDR3 length: 15 residues. Germline CDR1 is KGHSH and CDR2 is LQKENI. The CDR3 DNA is TGTGCCAGCTCAGTTGGCCGCGGGGGACCCGGGGAGCTGTTTTTT. Translating it yields CASSVGRGGPGELFF.

The chain carries TRBV5-1 and TRBJ2-7; D perhaps matches TRBD2 (6 bases). The CDR3 has 16 amino acids. V was cut by 0 bases and J by 2 bases, with 15 bases left in between. Germline V CDR1 and CDR2: SGHRS, YFSETQ. This CDR3 is CASSLAAGGSAYEQYF. DNA of the CDR3: TGCGCCAGCAGCTTGGCCGCCGGAGGGAGCGCCTACGAGCAGTACTTC.

The V call is TRBV18, the J call TRBJ1-5, with 11 bases identical to TRBD1. The CDR3 length is 16 residues. Germline lookup yields CDR1 KGHSH and CDR2 LQKENI. V shed 3 bases, J shed 7 bases, and the junction held 8 bases outside the gene matches. CDR3 bases: TGTGCCAGCTCACCGTTAAGGACAGGGGGCGGACAGCCCCAGCATTTT. Translation: CASSPLRTGGGQPQHF.

The chain links TRBV7-9 to TRBJ2-2; 12 positions match TRBD2. CDR1 is SEHNR, CDR2 FQNEAQ, per germline (reference sequence). The V segment lost 4 bases and the J segment 5 bases; nucleotides outside the gene matches: 5. The CDR3 is made up of 16 amino acids. The CDR3 reads CASSSLAGGSTGELFF. As DNA, the CDR3 is TGTGCCAGCAGCTCACTAGCGGGGGGTTCTACCGGGGAGCTGTTTTTT.

A remark on this clone: This specimen includes other DNA sequences encoding the same CDR3. The chain has TRBV6-5 and TRBJ1-5; the D is unclear. The V gene lost 6 bases and the J gene lost 6 bases, with 9 bases spanning the gap. Germline CDR1 and CDR2: MNHEY and SVGAGI. The CDR3 runs to 12 residues. The DNA for the CDR3 is TGTGCCAGCAGCACCGACACTCAGCCCCAGCATTTT. It is translated as CASSTDTQPQHF.

The chain has TRBV7-3 and TRBJ2-1; 9 bases are a match to TRBD2. Germline V lookup: CDR1 SGHTA, CDR2 FQGTGA. The CDR3 consists of 15 residues. Losses at the gene ends were 5 bases for V and 5 bases for J; bases not matched to a gene: 7. In DNA, the CDR3 is TGTGCCAGCAGCGAGTTAGCGGGGGCCGACAATGAGCAGTTCTTC. Amino acid sequence: CASSELAGADNEQFF.

The CDR3 DNA follows: TGCGCCAGCAGCTTGGACAGTGCTAACTATGGCTACACCTTC. It translates to CASSLDSANYGYTF. The V and J genes are TRBV5-1 and TRBJ1-2; D not resolved. Germline assignment: CDR1 SGHRS and CDR2 YFSETQ. With 0 bases removed from V and 0 bases from J, the gap between germline ends came to 6 bases. This CDR3 has 14 residues.

V and J are TRBV19 and TRBJ2-5, with 8 bases identical to TRBD1. The CDR3 spans 13 residues. Trimming cost V 6 bases and J 4 bases; bases outside gene matches: 4. Germline V gives CDR1 LNHDA, CDR2 SQIVND (reference sequence). CDR3 DNA sequence: TGTGCCAGTAGCAGGGGGCAACGAGAGACCCAGTACTTC. Protein: CASSRGQRETQYF. Using reference TRBV19 and TRBJ2-5 for the parts outside the CDR3, the full variable domain is DGGITQSPKYLFRKEGQNVTLSCEQNLNHDAMYWYRQDPGQGLRLIYYSQIVNDFQKGDIAEGYSVSREKKESFPLTVTSAQKNPTAFYLCASSRGQRETQYFGPGTRLLVL.

V gene TRBV5-1 combines with J gene TRBJ2-7; 7 bases align to TRBD1. Germline loops: CDR1 SGHRS, CDR2 YFSETQ. The CDR3 is made up of 14 amino acids. The V and J ends lost 4 bases and 3 bases, in that order; junction bases with no gene match: 7. The CDR3 DNA reads as TGCGCCAGCAGCAGAACAGGGGCTCTCTACGAGCAGTACTTC. Translating it yields CASSRTGALYEQYF.

The chain links TRBV10-3 to TRBJ1-1; D possibly corresponds to TRBD1 (6 bases). Germline V gene sequence: CDR1 ENHRY, CDR2 SYGVKD. Trimming left V 6 bases short and J 5 bases short, with 19 bases between. The CDR3 is 15 residues long. The CDR3 nucleotides are TGTGCCATCAGGATTGGGGGGGGGCTCGTAACTGAAGCTTTCTTT. This translates into CAIRIGGGLVTEAFF.

This sequence joins TRBV3-1 (or the pseudogene TRBV3-2) and TRBJ2-5; D is unclear. Trimming stripped 1 base from V and 5 bases from J, with 8 bases between. CDR3 length: 13 amino acids. In germline, CDR1 is LGHDT, CDR2 YNNKEL (reference sequence). CDR3 in amino acids: CASSQGVPETQYF. The DNA for the CDR3 is TGTGCCAGCAGCCAAGGAGTACCGGAGACCCAGTACTTC.

V and J are TRBV9 and TRBJ2-1, with a tentative D call TRBD1 (5 bases). V was shortened by 0 bases and J by 1 base, with 5 bases between the two germline ends. The CDR3 length is 14 residues. CDR1 is SGDLS and CDR2 is YYNGEE in the germline V gene. CDR3 amino acids: CASSVDRSYNEQFF. CDR3 bases: TGTGCCAGCAGCGTAGACAGGTCCTACAATGAGCAGTTCTTC. Using reference TRBV9 and TRBJ2-1 for the parts outside the CDR3, the full variable domain is DSGVTQTPKHLITATGQRVTLRCSPRSGDLSVYWYQQSLDQGLQFLIQYYNGEERAKGNILERFSAQQFPDLHSELNLSSLELGDSALYFCASSVDRSYNEQFFGPGTRLTVL.

J is TRBJ1-2 and V is TRBV18; the D is unclear. The CDR3 spans 14 residues. Germline loops: CDR1 KGHSH, CDR2 LQKENI. Trimming stripped 4 bases from V and 6 bases from J, with 15 bases between. The CDR3 DNA reads as TGTGCCAGCTCACGTTCGAGGGAGTTGGATGGCTACACCTTC. Translation gives CASSRSRELDGYTF. Drawing the rest from reference TRBV18 and TRBJ1-2, the complete variable domain is NAGVMQNPRHLVRRRGQEARLRCSPMKGHSHVYWYRQLPEEGLKFMVYLQKENIIDESGMPKERFSAEFPKEGPSILRIQQVVRGDSAAYFCASSRSRELDGYTFGSGTRLTVV.

The chain joins TRBV29-1 to TRBJ2-1; D gene ambiguous. V was cut by 0 bases and J by 9 bases, with 9 bases left in between. CDR3 length: 12 residues. Germline V CDR1 and CDR2: SQVTM, ANQGSEA. In nucleotides, the CDR3 is TGCAGCGTTGAAGATTTGCGCCTTGAGCAGTTCTTC. As protein: CSVEDLRLEQFF.

The V and J genes are TRBV9 and TRBJ2-5; perhaps TRBD1 as D (7 bases). Germline V gene data show CDR1 as SGDLS and CDR2 as YYNGEE. The CDR3 is made up of 15 amino acids. V lost 2 bases, J lost 3 bases, and 14 bases lay in between. CDR3 protein: CASSVSQGGKETQYF. Written as DNA, the CDR3 is TGTGCCAGCAGCGTTTCTCAGGGGGGCAAAGAGACCCAGTACTTC.